Below, 26 T cell receptor beta chains from the same sample are listed, as sequenced in a study of T cell responses to AZD1222 COVID-19 vaccine. Produced via immunoSEQ multiplex PCR; TCRdb's table is partial and in-frame only. Found here are 86,000 or so clones, roughly 89% of them singletons; the top ten hold over 2%. The specimen was peripheral blood, collected on day 0 of AZD1222 vaccination. The receptors stem from an adult in good health.

V usage is TRBV5-6 and J usage is TRBJ1-4, with D tentatively TRBD1 (6 bases). CDR1 is SGHDT and CDR2 is YYEEEE in the germline V gene. CDR3 length: 13 amino acids. Between the trimmed V and J ends, which lost 4 bases and 7 bases, there was a span of 11 bases. CDR3 sequence reads: CASSAGTSEKLFF. For the CDR3, the DNA is TGTGCCAGCAGCGCCGGGACAAGTGAAAAACTGTTTTTT.

The V call is TRBV12-3 or TRBV12-4, the J call TRBJ1-6; D unresolved. The CDR3 runs to 13 residues. Trimming pared 0 bases from V and 5 bases from J, leaving 2 bases between. The CDR3 DNA is TGTGCCAGCAGTTTAGCCGATAATTCACCCCTCCACTTT. It specifies CASSLADNSPLHF.

This clone was detected a few times. This chain links TRBV3-1 (or the pseudogene TRBV3-2) with TRBJ2-1; TRBD2 matches 12 bases. Germline V gene lookup returns CDR1 LGHDT and CDR2 YNNKEL (reference sequence). The CDR3 consists of 16 residues. With V trimmed by 4 bases and J by 3 bases, 4 bases remained unmatched. CDR3 region: CASSPWTSGDYNEQFF. For the CDR3, the DNA is TGTGCCAGCAGCCCCTGGACTAGCGGGGACTACAATGAGCAGTTCTTC.

This clone was counted a single time. The chain recombines TRBV6-2 or TRBV6-3 with TRBJ2-7, with 9 positions matching TRBD2. The CDR3 totals 16 residues. CDR1 and CDR2 (germline): MNHEY, SVGEGT. V gave up 2 bases and J gave up 4 bases; unmatched junction bases: 9. Here the CDR3 DNA reads TGTGCCAGCAGTTACCCCCTAGCGGGGTTACGGTACGAGCAGTACTTC. Encoded protein: CASSYPLAGLRYEQYF.

V gene TRBV6-6 combines with J gene TRBJ1-5; a possible D gene is TRBD1 (5 bases). Germline V lookup: CDR1 MNHNY, CDR2 SVGAGI (reference sequence). Trimming stripped 7 bases from V and 4 bases from J, with 17 bases between. The CDR3 spans 15 residues. CDR3 DNA: TGTGCCAGCACCACCGGGACGGAACCTAATCAGCCCCAGCATTTT. It encodes CASTTGTEPNQPQHF.

This rearrangement joins TRBV19 to TRBJ2-7; the match to TRBD1 covers 7 bases. V trimming: 4 bases; J trimming: 2 bases; junction bases outside the gene matches: 11. The CDR3 contains 16 residues. Per the germline V gene, CDR1 is LNHDA and CDR2 is SQIVND (reference sequence). The CDR3 loop is CASSTSLQGIAYEQYF. The CDR3 coding sequence is TGTGCCAGTAGTACCAGCCTACAGGGGATTGCCTACGAGCAGTACTTC.

This CDR3 is CASSQGFMAYEQYF. As DNA, the CDR3 is TGCGCCAGCAGCCAAGGGTTCATGGCCTACGAGCAGTACTTC. This chain joins TRBV4-1 and TRBJ2-7; D remains ambiguous. Trimming took 1 base from V and 2 from J, leaving 9 bases between them. This CDR3 spans 14 amino acids. Germline-derived CDR1 and CDR2 are MGHRA and YSYEKL.

The chain couples TRBV5-1 to TRBJ2-1, with 7 positions matching TRBD1. This CDR3 spans 15 amino acids. Germline values: CDR1 SGHRS, CDR2 YFSETQ. V was pared by 2 bases and J by 1 base, with 3 bases of the junction left unmatched. The CDR3 coding sequence is TGCGCCAGCAGCTTACAGGGGCGATCCTACAATGAGCAGTTCTTC. It specifies CASSLQGRSYNEQFF.

This clone is a singleton in its sample. The chain links TRBV27 to TRBJ2-3, with 8 positions matching TRBD2. Per the germline V gene, CDR1 is MNHEY and CDR2 is SMNVEV (reference sequence). Unmatched junction bases numbered 11, after V lost 10 bases and J lost 5 bases. This CDR3 has 14 amino acids. Here the CDR3 DNA reads TGTGCCATCAGAGCGGGAGAGCGAGGAGATACGCAGTATTTT. This encodes CAIRAGERGDTQYF.

This clone was detected only a few times. This chain joins TRBV27 and TRBJ1-2; D gene unclear. This CDR3 spans 16 amino acids. Trimming pared 1 base from V and 4 bases from J, leaving 16 bases between. Germline V CDR1 and CDR2: MNHEY, SMNVEV (reference sequence). The CDR3 region has the DNA TGTGCCAGCAGTTTATGGGCCGCCTTGCCCCTCTATGGCTACACCTTC. This codes for CASSLWAALPLYGYTF.

V usage is TRBV28 and J usage is TRBJ2-3; 7 nucleotides align to TRBD2. The CDR3 covers 15 residues. In germline, CDR1 is MDHEN, CDR2 SYDVKM. Trimming cost V 7 bases and J 3 bases; bases outside gene matches: 10. The CDR3 protein is CASMVRTRATDTQYF. The DNA for the CDR3 is TGTGCCAGCATGGTCCGGACTAGGGCAACAGATACGCAGTATTTT.

This chain connects TRBV4-1 to TRBJ2-7; perhaps TRBD2 as D (5 bases). V was cut by 0 bases and J by 5 bases, with 14 bases left in between. CDR3 length: 15 amino acids. The germline CDR1 and CDR2 sequences are MGHRA and YSYEKL. The CDR3 DNA is TGCGCCAGCAGCCAAGAGCTCCTAGTCGGGAACGAGCAGTACTTC. Its translation is CASSQELLVGNEQYF.

The DNA for the CDR3 is TGTGCCAGCAGTGAATCGGGGGGCCGGACTGAAGCTTTCTTT. Amino acid sequence: CASSESGGRTEAFF. The chain couples TRBV6-1 to TRBJ1-1; TRBD1 might be the D (6 bases). This CDR3 is 14 amino acids long. The germline gives CDR1 MNHNS, CDR2 SASEGT. The V gene lost 2 bases and the J gene lost 5 bases, with 12 bases spanning the gap.

This rearrangement joins TRBV7-8 to TRBJ2-2; 9 bases align to TRBD2. CDR3 length: 15 amino acids. Trimming at V came to 4 bases and at J to 7 bases, leaving 7 bases not matched to a gene. Germline-derived CDR1 and CDR2 are SGHVS and FQNEAQ. The CDR3 region is CASSCGAGGGGELFF. The DNA for the CDR3 is TGTGCCAGCAGCTGCGGGGCGGGGGGGGGCGGGGAGCTGTTTTTT.

The V call is TRBV4-1, the J call TRBJ2-4; 7 bases line up with TRBD2. V lost 4 bases to trimming and J lost 1 base; unmatched junction nucleotides: 10. There are 17 residues in the CDR3. Germline lookup yields CDR1 MGHRA and CDR2 YSYEKL. This CDR3 is CASSPGGAGVAKNIQYF. Written as DNA, the CDR3 is TGCGCCAGCAGCCCCGGCGGGGCGGGGGTTGCCAAAAACATTCAGTACTTC.

V usage is TRBV3-1 (or the pseudogene TRBV3-2) and J usage is TRBJ1-4, with D possibly TRBD1 on 5 matching bases. Germline loops: CDR1 LGHDT, CDR2 YNNKEL (reference sequence). The ends were cut back, 2 bases at V and 7 bases at J, with 14 bases in the middle. The CDR3 totals 15 residues. CDR3 protein: CASSQNPGTGEKLFF. CDR3 in DNA: TGTGCCAGCAGCCAAAACCCCGGGACGGGTGAAAAACTGTTTTTT.

V and J are TRBV30 and TRBJ2-1; 9 nucleotides align to TRBD1. CDR1 and CDR2 from the germline V gene are GTSNPN and SVGIG (reference sequence). Losses at the gene ends were 5 bases for V and 6 bases for J; bases not matched to a gene: 2. The CDR3 has 12 amino acids. DNA for the CDR3: TGTGCCTGGGGACAGGGGTTCAATGAGCAGTTCTTC. It translates to CAWGQGFNEQFF. Together with reference TRBV30 and TRBJ2-1, the CDR3 gives the full variable domain: SQTIHQWPATLVQPVGSPLSLECTVEGTSNPNLYWYRQAAGRGLQLLFYSVGIGQISSEVPQNLSASRPQDRQFILSSKKLLLSDSGFYLCAWGQGFNEQFFGPGTRLTVL.

The chain couples TRBV30 to TRBJ1-5; possibly TRBD1 for D (5 bases). From germline, CDR1 is GTSNPN and CDR2 SVGIG (reference sequence). V was clipped by 1 base and J by 4 bases, with 14 bases between them. The CDR3 is 15 amino acids. The CDR3 sequence: CAWSGQTYGNQPQHF. The DNA of the CDR3 is TGTGCCTGGAGTGGACAGACCTACGGGAATCAGCCCCAGCATTTT.

This chain joins TRBV19 and TRBJ1-1; D gene uncertain. Germline V gives CDR1 LNHDA, CDR2 SQIVND (reference sequence). The CDR3 is 11 amino acids. V was cut by 4 bases and J by 7 bases, with 7 bases left in between. The DNA for the CDR3 is TGTGCCAGTAGTAGAATATATGAAGCTTTCTTT. This gives the protein CASSRIYEAFF.

The chain carries TRBV4-1 and TRBJ2-5, with no clear D. CDR3 length: 16 amino acids. Germline V gene sequence: CDR1 MGHRA, CDR2 YSYEKL. V lost 1 base, J lost 1 base, and 13 bases lay in between. The CDR3 nucleotides are TGCGCCAGCAGCCAAGGGGAACGTAGACCCCAAGAGACCCAGTACTTC. Encoded protein: CASSQGERRPQETQYF.

This clone was counted once. The gene calls are TRBV12-3 or TRBV12-4 and TRBJ1-5; no reliable D call. Deletions cut 6 bases from V and 5 bases from J, with 11 bases between. The length of the CDR3 is 13 residues. CDR3 amino acids: CASRRGEYQPQHF. CDR3 DNA: TGTGCCAGCAGAAGAGGTGAATATCAGCCCCAGCATTTT.

In its sample, this clone was seen a few times. V gene TRBV5-6 combines with J gene TRBJ1-3, with 9 bases identical to TRBD1. V trimming: 3 bases; J trimming: 6 bases; junction bases outside the gene matches: 7. Germline CDR1 and CDR2: SGHDT and YYEEEE. This CDR3 has 15 residues. The DNA of the CDR3 is TGTGCCAGCAGCTGGGGACAGGGTGTAATAAACACCATATATTTT. Protein: CASSWGQGVINTIYF.

This clone was detected only once. The chain links TRBV6-2 or TRBV6-3 to TRBJ2-7; the D gene is possibly TRBD2 (6 bases). This CDR3 region has 15 residues. CDR1 MNHEY and CDR2 SVGEGT come from the germline V gene. Trimming pared 4 bases from V and 2 bases from J, leaving 15 bases between. The CDR3 coding sequence is TGTGCCAGCAGTTTACTAGCAGCACAAGCCTACGAGCAGTACTTC. The encoded protein is CASSLLAAQAYEQYF.

The chain combines TRBV24-1 with TRBJ2-7, with unresolved D. This CDR3 has 15 amino acids. Trimming took 5 bases from V and 6 from J, leaving 19 bases between them. CDR1 is KGHDR, CDR2 SFDVKD, per germline. The CDR3 reads CATSVPHSLKGEQYF. The CDR3 DNA reads as TGTGCCACCAGTGTGCCCCACTCGTTAAAGGGCGAGCAGTACTTC.

V and J are TRBV7-8 and TRBJ1-5; 8 positions agree with TRBD1. V lost 0 bases, J lost 6 bases, and 4 bases stayed unmatched. Germline CDR1 SGHVS, CDR2 FQNEAQ. The CDR3 is made up of 15 amino acids. CDR3 nucleotides: TGTGCCAGCAGCTTAGCTGCGACAGGGGTTCAGCCCCAGCATTTT. Translated: CASSLAATGVQPQHF.

This chain connects TRBV10-3 to TRBJ2-3, with 12 bases aligning to TRBD2. This CDR3 contains 17 residues. Trimming cost V 2 bases and J 4 bases; bases outside gene matches: 7. Per germline, CDR1 ENHRY and CDR2 SYGVKD. CDR3 sequence reads: CAISETGTSGSADTQYF. CDR3 coding DNA: TGTGCCATCAGTGAGACCGGGACTAGCGGGTCGGCAGATACGCAGTATTTT.